This TCR beta chain was sequenced during a study of blood T cell repertoires in COVID-19. About the study: Spain, Italy and the United States supplied samples that represented acute and convalescent COVID-19. T cells, B-cell-depleted T cells, or PBMCs provided the cDNA or gDNA that served as material.

The CDR3 totals 16 residues. Looked up from germline, CDR1 is MDHEN and CDR2 is SYDVKM. Trimming took 4 bases from V and 6 from J; bases not matched to a gene: 7. Original processing notes: For nucleated cells, counts were estimated from reference gene primer amplification. Sequencing was performed with immunoSEQ multiplex PCR; in TCRdb, only in-frame clones are kept and a portion is missing. The V and J calls and clone size were taken over from that table, and D and trimming were inferred from the DNA. The sample has about 220,000 clones; roughly 90% are singletons. Sequenced: peripheral blood. The V and J genes are TRBV28 and TRBJ1-5; 12 nucleotides match TRBD1. The sequence was obtained from a man aged 35-49 years with active or convalescent COVID-19. The CDR3 reads CASSSAGTGGFQPQHF. In DNA, the CDR3 is TGTGCCAGCAGTTCCGCCGGGACAGGGGGCTTTCAGCCCCAGCATTTT.